This TCR beta chain was retrieved from a study of blood T cell repertoires in COVID-19. Produced via immunoSEQ multiplex PCR; TCRdb's table is partial and in-frame only. The table has about 120,000 clones, 80% to 90% seen once; the top ten hold more than 15%. Germline V lookup: CDR1 MDHEN, CDR2 SYDVKM. V dropped 3 bases and J dropped 1 base, with 15 bases sitting between them. This CDR3 is built from 16 residues. This sequence joins TRBV28 and TRBJ1-2, with D tentatively TRBD1 (5 bases). The sample was peripheral blood. The TCR was taken from a woman aged 55-70 years with acute or convalescent COVID-19. CDR3 bases: TGTGCCAGCAGTTTTCAGGGATTCAGGGATAACTATGGCTACACCTTC. Protein product: CASSFQGFRDNYGYTF.